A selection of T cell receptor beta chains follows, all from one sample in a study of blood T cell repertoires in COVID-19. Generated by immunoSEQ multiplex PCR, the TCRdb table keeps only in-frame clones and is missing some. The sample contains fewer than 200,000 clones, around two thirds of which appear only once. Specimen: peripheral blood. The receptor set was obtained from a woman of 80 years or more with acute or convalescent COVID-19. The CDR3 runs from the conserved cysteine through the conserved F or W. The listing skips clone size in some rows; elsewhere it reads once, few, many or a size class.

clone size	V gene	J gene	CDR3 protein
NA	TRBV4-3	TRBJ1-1	CASSQDGPGLNTEAFF
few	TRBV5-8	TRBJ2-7	CASSLFGQGTYEQYF
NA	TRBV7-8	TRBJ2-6	CASSPQGASSGANVLTF
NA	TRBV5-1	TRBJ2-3	CASSFSGRPPRQYF
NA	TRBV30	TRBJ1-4	CAWSPTSGVEKLFF
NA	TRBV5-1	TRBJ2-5	CASSLGQNTQETQYF
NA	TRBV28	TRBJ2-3	CASRPIQGDTQYF
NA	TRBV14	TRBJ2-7	CASSSGSVYEQYF
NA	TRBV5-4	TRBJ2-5	CASSSSGQGTQETQYF
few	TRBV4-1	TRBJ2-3	CASSLSSDLDTQYF
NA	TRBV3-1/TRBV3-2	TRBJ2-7	CASSRPDRGDEQYF
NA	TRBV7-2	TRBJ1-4	CASSLDGRGLTNEKLFF
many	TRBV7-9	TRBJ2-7	CASSLPRTGVVEQYF
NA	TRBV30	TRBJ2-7	CAWTAGFTYEQYF
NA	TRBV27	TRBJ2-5	CASSKRLAGFQETQYF
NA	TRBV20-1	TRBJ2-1	CSASYGVLPYNEQFF
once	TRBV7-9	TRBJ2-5	CASSLGDRGAETQYF
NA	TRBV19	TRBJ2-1	CASRETGPSSYNEQFF
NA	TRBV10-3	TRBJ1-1	CAISDGTVVTEAFF
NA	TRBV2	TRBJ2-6	CASSEEAAGANVLTF
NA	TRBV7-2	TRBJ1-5	CASSLAGGLDRGHQPQHF
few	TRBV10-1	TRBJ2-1	CASRGLAGVFDEQFF